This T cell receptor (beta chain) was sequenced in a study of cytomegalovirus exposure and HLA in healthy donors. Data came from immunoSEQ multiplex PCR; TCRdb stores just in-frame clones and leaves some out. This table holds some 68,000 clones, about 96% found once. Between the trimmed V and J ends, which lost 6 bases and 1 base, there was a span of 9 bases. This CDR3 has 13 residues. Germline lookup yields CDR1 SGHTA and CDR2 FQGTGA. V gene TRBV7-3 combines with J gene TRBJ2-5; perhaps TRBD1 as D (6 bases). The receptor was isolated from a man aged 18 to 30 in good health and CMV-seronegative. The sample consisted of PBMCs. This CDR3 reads CASSTGLQETQYF. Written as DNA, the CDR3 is TGTGCCAGCAGTACAGGGCTCCAAGAGACCCAGTACTTC.